The TCR beta chain under discussion was sequenced for a study of immune heterogeneity within non-small cell lung tumors. This clonotype was recorded at least ten times. Its antigen is as yet unknown. Per sample, around 0.55 ug of bulk tumor genomic DNA was the template used. Multiple biopsies spaced far apart were taken from each primary tumor during surgery. Each patient presented with untreated, newly diagnosed non-small cell lung cancer and received curative surgery. Donors comprised newly diagnosed non-small cell lung cancer patients undergoing surgery with curative intent. Regarding the study as a whole: Although only moderate, the correlation of local T-cell clonality with local tumor mutational burden was significant (R about 0.34).

The CDR3 covers 15 residues. J was trimmed by 3 bases and V by 5 bases; bases with no gene match: 6. CDR1 is MDHEN and CDR2 is SYDVKM in the germline V gene. CDR3 of TCR beta was amplified by multiplex PCR that used 32 V and 13 J primers. TCRdb reprocessed the multiplex PCR reads via MiXCR and lists one record per CDR3 protein. The sample has 20,000 to 25,000 distinct CDR3 sequences; 28% are singletons. This chain links TRBV28 with TRBJ2-1; TRBD2 agrees at 8 bases. Material: lung tumor tissue. The sequence came from a man between 35 and 55 years old with non-small cell lung cancer. CDR3 sequence: CASSVAGINYNEQFF. The DNA for the CDR3 is TGTGCCAGCAGTGTAGCGGGGATAAACTACAATGAGCAGTTCTTC.